A selection of T cell receptor beta chains follows, all from one sample in a study of blood T cell repertoires in COVID-19. Produced via immunoSEQ multiplex PCR; TCRdb's table is partial and in-frame only. In the table there are tens of thousands of clones, about 81% of which are singletons. The sample consisted of peripheral blood. These receptors were obtained from a man in his sixties with COVID-19, enrolled during active disease. Both conserved end residues are part of each CDR3. A D gene is named only where the DNA matches it firmly. Some rows mark clone size as missing; the rest say once, few, many or name a class of expanded clone.

abundance,j_gene,v_gene,d_gene,CDR3nt,CDR3aa
.,TRBJ2-7,TRBV25-1,TRBD1,TGTGCCAGCAGTGAAGGGACAGTGACCTACGAGCAGTACTTC,CASSEGTVTYEQYF
.,TRBJ2-7,TRBV7-2,TRBD2,TGTGCCAGCAGCTTAGCTTTAGCGGGAGGACTCAATTACGAGCAGTACTTC,CASSLALAGGLNYEQYF
.,TRBJ2-7,TRBV11-2,.,TGTGCCAGCAGCTTCCCGGGGTCGGGGTACGAGCAGTACTTC,CASSFPGSGYEQYF
.,TRBJ2-1,TRBV6-4,.,TGTGCCAGCAGCGTCTTGCACCAGGGCAATGAGCAGTTCTTC,CASSVLHQGNEQFF
.,TRBJ2-5,TRBV27,TRBD2,TGTGCCAGCAGTGCTAGCGGGAGGATCTGGGAGACCCAGTACTTC,CASSASGRIWETQYF
few,TRBJ2-1,TRBV18,.,TGTGCCAGCTCACCAGGTATACAGTCCTACAATGAGCAGTTCTTC,CASSPGIQSYNEQFF
.,TRBJ2-1,TRBV3-1/TRBV3-2,.,TGTGCCAGCAGCCAAGATCAGACGGGAGTCTACAATGAGCAGTTCTTC,CASSQDQTGVYNEQFF
.,TRBJ1-1,TRBV10-3,TRBD1,TGTGCCATCACTGGGACAGGGCGGAACACTGAAGCTTTCTTT,CAITGTGRNTEAFF
few,TRBJ2-7,TRBV21-1,.,TGTGCCAGCAGCAAAGGTCGAGAAACCCCTCACGAGCAGTACTTC,CASSKGRETPHEQYF
.,TRBJ2-2,TRBV6-1,TRBD2,TGTGCCAGCAGTGAAATCAGAGTAGCGGGGGATTTCGGGGAGCTGTTTTTT,CASSEIRVAGDFGELFF
.,TRBJ2-2,TRBV21-1,.,TGTGCCAGCAACTCAAGGGGACAATGGGGTTGGACCGGGGAGCTGTTTTTT,CASNSRGQWGWTGELFF
.,TRBJ1-1,TRBV7-8,.,TGTGCCAGCAGCCTACAGGGCTTGGGCACTGAAGCTTTCTTT,CASSLQGLGTEAFF
once,TRBJ1-1,TRBV7-2,.,TGTGCCAGCAGCCCAGGTCCTGTTAACACTGAAGCTTTCTTT,CASSPGPVNTEAFF
.,TRBJ2-1,TRBV6-4,.,TGTGCCAGCAGTGACTCGACACAGGGTTTTATGAATGAGCAGTTCTTC,CASSDSTQGFMNEQFF
.,TRBJ2-2,TRBV12-3/TRBV12-4,.,TGTGCCAGCAGTCTAGGGGGACTATCGGAGCTGTTTTTT,CASSLGGLSELFF
.,TRBJ2-2,TRBV7-9,.,TGTGCCAGCAGCTTAGACCGAACTGGGGAGCTGTTTTTT,CASSLDRTGELFF
.,TRBJ2-7,TRBV27,.,TGTGCCAGCAGTTCCCTGATAGGGGGCTACGAGCAGTACTTC,CASSSLIGGYEQYF